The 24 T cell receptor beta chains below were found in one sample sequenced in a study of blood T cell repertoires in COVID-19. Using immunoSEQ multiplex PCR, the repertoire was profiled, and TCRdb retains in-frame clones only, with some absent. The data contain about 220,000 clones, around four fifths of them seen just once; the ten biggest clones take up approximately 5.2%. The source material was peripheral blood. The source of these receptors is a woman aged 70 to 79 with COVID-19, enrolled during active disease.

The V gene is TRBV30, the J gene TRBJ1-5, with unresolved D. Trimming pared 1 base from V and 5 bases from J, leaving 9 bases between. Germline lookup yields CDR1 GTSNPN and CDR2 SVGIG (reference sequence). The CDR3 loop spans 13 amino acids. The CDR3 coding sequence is TGTGCCTGGAGTGAAAGCCGGTATCAGCCCCAGCATTTT. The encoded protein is CAWSESRYQPQHF.

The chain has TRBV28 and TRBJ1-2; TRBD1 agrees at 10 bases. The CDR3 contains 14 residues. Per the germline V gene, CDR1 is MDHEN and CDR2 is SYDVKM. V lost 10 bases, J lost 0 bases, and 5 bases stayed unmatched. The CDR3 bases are TGTGCCATCCAAGGGACAGGGGCTAACTATGGCTACACCTTC. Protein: CAIQGTGANYGYTF.

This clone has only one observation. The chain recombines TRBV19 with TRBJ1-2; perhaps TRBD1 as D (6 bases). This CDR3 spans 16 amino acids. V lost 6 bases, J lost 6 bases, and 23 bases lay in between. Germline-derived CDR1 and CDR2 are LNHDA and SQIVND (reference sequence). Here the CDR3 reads CASSPRTPQGPDGYTF. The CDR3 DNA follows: TGTGCCAGTAGCCCTCGTACCCCACAGGGACCGGATGGCTACACCTTC.

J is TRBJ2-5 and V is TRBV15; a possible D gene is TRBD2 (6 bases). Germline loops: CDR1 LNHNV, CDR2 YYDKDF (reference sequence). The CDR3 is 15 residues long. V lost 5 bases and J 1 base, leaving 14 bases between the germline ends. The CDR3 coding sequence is TGTGCCACCAGCGGGGTAGCGGAGGGCCAAGAGACCCAGTACTTC. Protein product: CATSGVAEGQETQYF.

The CDR3 here is CASRQGILTDTQYF. In DNA, the CDR3 is TGTGCCAGCAGACAGGGGATCCTCACAGATACGCAGTATTTT. The V call is TRBV3-1 (or the pseudogene TRBV3-2), the J call TRBJ2-3, with 7 bases identical to TRBD1. Unmatched junction bases numbered 5, after V lost 6 bases and J lost 2 bases. Germline CDR1 LGHDT, CDR2 YNNKEL (reference sequence). This CDR3 is 14 amino acids long.

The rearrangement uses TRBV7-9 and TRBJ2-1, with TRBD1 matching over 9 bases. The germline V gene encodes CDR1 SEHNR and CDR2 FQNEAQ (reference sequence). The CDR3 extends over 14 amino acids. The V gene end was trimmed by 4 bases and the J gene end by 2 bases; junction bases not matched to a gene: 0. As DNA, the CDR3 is TGTGCCAGCAGCTGGGACAGGGCCTACAATGAGCAGTTCTTC. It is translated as CASSWDRAYNEQFF.

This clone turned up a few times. The CDR3 loop reads CAWSITGGTEAFF. DNA for the CDR3: TGTGCCTGGAGTATCACGGGGGGCACTGAAGCTTTCTTT. This chain joins TRBV30 and TRBJ1-1; TRBD1 might be the D (5 bases). Trimming took 2 bases from V and 4 from J, leaving 11 bases between them. The germline CDR1 and CDR2 sequences are GTSNPN and SVGIG (reference sequence). The CDR3 spans 13 residues.

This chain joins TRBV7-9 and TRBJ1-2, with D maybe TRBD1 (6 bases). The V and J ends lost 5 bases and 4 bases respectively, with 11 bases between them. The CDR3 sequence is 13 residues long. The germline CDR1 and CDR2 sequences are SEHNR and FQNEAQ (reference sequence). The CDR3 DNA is TGTGCCAGCAGCAACACAGGGATCTATGGCTACACCTTC. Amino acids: CASSNTGIYGYTF.

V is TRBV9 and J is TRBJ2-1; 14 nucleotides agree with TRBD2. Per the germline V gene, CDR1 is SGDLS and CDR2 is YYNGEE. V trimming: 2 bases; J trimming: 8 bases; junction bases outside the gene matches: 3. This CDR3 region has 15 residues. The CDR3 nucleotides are TGTGCCAGCAGCGTCGGACTAGCGGGAGGCTATGAGCAGTTCTTC. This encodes CASSVGLAGGYEQFF.

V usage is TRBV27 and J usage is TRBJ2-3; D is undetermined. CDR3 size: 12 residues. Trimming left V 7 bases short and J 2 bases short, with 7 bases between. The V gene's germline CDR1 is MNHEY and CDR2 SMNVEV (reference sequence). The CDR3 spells CASIGDTDTQYF. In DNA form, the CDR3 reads TGTGCCAGCATAGGAGACACAGATACGCAGTATTTT.

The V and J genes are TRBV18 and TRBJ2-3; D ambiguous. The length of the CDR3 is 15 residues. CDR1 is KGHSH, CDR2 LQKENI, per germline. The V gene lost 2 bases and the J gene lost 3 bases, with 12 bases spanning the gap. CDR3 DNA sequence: TGTGCCAGCTCACCAAATGAGGCTGGGACAGATACGCAGTATTTT. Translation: CASSPNEAGTDTQYF.

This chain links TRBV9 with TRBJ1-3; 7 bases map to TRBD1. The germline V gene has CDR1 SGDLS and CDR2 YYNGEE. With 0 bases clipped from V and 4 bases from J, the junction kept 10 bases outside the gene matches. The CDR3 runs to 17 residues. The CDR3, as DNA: TGTGCCAGCAGCGTAGAACCATCGACAGGGTTCGGAAACACCATATATTTT. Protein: CASSVEPSTGFGNTIYF. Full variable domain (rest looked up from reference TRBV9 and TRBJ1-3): DSGVTQTPKHLITATGQRVTLRCSPRSGDLSVYWYQQSLDQGLQFLIQYYNGEERAKGNILERFSAQQFPDLHSELNLSSLELGDSALYFCASSVEPSTGFGNTIYFGEGSWLTVV.

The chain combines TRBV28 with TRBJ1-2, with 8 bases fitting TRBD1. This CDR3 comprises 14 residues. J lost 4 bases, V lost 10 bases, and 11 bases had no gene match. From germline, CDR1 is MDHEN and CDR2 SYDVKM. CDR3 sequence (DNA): TGTGCCACCAAAGAGACAGGGGCTTTCTATGGCTACACCTTC. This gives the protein CATKETGAFYGYTF.

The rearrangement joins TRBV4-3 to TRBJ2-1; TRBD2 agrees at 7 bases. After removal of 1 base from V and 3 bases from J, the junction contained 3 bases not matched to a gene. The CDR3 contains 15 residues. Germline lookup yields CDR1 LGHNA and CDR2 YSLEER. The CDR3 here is CASSQAGGIYNEQFF. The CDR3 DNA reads TGCGCCAGCAGCCAAGCGGGAGGAATCTACAATGAGCAGTTCTTC.

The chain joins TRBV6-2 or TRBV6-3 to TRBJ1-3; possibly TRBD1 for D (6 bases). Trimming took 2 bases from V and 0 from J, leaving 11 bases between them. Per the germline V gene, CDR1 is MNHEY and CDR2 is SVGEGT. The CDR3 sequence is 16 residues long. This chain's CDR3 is CASSYGQTSSGNTIYF. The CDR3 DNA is TGTGCCAGCAGTTACGGACAGACGAGCTCTGGAAACACCATATATTTT.

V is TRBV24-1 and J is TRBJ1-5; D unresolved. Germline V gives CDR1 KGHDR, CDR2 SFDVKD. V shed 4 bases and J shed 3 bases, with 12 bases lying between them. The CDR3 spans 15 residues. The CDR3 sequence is CATSDPGNFNQPQHF. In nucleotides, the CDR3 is TGTGCCACCAGTGACCCCGGGAACTTCAATCAGCCCCAGCATTTT.

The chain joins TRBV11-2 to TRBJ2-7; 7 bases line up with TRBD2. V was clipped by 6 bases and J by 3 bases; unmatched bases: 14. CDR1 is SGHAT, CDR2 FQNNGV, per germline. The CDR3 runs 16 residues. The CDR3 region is CASRSGVGGSGYEQYF. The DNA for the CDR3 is TGTGCCAGCAGATCTGGGGTGGGCGGGAGCGGCTACGAGCAGTACTTC.

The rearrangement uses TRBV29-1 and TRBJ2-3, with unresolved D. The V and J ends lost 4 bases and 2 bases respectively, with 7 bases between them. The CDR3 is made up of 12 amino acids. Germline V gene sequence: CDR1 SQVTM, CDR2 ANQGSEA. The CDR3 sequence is CSVGYFTDTQYF. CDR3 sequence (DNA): TGCAGCGTTGGTTATTTCACAGATACGCAGTATTTT.

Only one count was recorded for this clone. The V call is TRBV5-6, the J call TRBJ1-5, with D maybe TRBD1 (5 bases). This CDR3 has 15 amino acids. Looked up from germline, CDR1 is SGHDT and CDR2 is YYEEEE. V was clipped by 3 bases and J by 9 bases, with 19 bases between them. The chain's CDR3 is CASSWSGGTQVPQHF. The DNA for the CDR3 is TGTGCCAGCAGCTGGTCGGGGGGTACCCAGGTGCCCCAGCATTTT.

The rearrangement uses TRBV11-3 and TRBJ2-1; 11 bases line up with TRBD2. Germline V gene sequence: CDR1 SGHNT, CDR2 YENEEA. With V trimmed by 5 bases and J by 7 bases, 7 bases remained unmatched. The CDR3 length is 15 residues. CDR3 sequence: CASSTHSGRGNEQFF. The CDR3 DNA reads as TGTGCCAGCAGCACCCATAGCGGGAGGGGAAATGAGCAGTTCTTC.

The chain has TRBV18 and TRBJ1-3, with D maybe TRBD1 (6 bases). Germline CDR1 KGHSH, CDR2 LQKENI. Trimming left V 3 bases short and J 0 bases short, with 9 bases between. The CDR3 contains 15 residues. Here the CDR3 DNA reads TGTGCCAGCTCACCGGGGGCCTACTCTGGAAACACCATATATTTT. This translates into CASSPGAYSGNTIYF.

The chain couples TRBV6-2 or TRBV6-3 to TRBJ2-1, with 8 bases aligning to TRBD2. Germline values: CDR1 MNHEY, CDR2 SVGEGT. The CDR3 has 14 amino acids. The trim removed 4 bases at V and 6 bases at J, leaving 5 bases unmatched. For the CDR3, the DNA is TGTGCCAGCAGTTCCTCCGGGACTAGCAATGAGCAGTTCTTC. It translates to CASSSSGTSNEQFF.

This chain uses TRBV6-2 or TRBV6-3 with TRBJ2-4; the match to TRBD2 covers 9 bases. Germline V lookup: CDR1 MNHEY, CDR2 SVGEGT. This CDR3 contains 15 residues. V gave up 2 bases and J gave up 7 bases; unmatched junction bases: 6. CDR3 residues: CASSYGSGRSNIQYF. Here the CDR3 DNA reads TGTGCCAGCAGTTACGGAAGCGGGAGGTCGAACATTCAGTACTTC.

This chain's CDR3 is CASSTTGGASYEQYF. The CDR3 nucleotides read TGTGCCAGCAGTACCACAGGGGGCGCCTCCTACGAGCAGTACTTC. The rearrangement joins TRBV6-5 to TRBJ2-7, with 9 positions matching TRBD1. Trimming removed 5 bases from V and 0 bases from J; junction bases left unmatched: 5. There are 15 residues in the CDR3. CDR1 and CDR2 from the germline V gene are MNHEY and SVGAGI.